Listed below are T cell receptor beta chains from one sample, sequenced in a study of response to subunit inactivated influenza vaccine. TCRdb passed the RT-PCR reads through MiXCR, listing each CDR3 protein once. The sample has more than 400,000 distinct CDR3 sequences; roughly 9.7% are singletons. Source: PBMCs from blood, taken 45 days after vaccination. Every receptor here comes from a man in his forties or fifties who received an inactivated influenza vaccine. Each CDR3 is given with its conserved first and last residue. The D gene is left open where the match is weak. Size tells how often a clone was seen (once, few, many) or the class of an expanded clone, and some rows leave it out.

V gene	J gene	clone size	D gene	CDR3 DNA	CDR3 protein
TRBV20-1	TRBJ2-5	few	NA	TGCAGTGCTAGAGATGATGGCAGGGGAGAGACCCAGTACTTC	CSARDDGRGETQYF
TRBV7-2	TRBJ1-6	NA	TRBD1	TGTGCCAGCAGCGCCCGACAGGGGGATAATTCACCCCTCCACTTT	CASSARQGDNSPLHF
TRBV6-5	TRBJ2-7	NA	TRBD1	TGTGCCAGCAGTTACCAAGACAGGGCGGGCTCCTACGAGCAGTACTTC	CASSYQDRAGSYEQYF
TRBV6-2/TRBV6-3	TRBJ2-3	few	TRBD1	TGTGCCAGCAGTTACTCGACGGGACAGGGGGTCGAGCGGGCTTTCACAGATACGCAGTATTTT	CASSYSTGQGVERAFTDTQYF
TRBV9	TRBJ2-1	NA	NA	TGTGCCAGCAGCCCCCCCGGAACCCTCTACAATGAGCAGTTCTTC	CASSPPGTLYNEQFF
TRBV5-6	TRBJ2-3	many	NA	TGTGCCAGCAGCTTGGGTCTCGGGGGCACAGATACGCAGTATTTT	CASSLGLGGTDTQYF
TRBV6-5	TRBJ2-3	many	NA	TGTGCCAGCAGTTACTCCCCAAAGACTGCGGATACGCAGTATTTT	CASSYSPKTADTQYF
TRBV4-2	TRBJ2-5	few	NA	TGTGCCAGCAGCGGGACAGGGGGCTACCTAGCGGGAGGGCAAGAGACCCAGTACTTC	CASSGTGGYLAGGQETQYF
TRBV20-1	TRBJ2-3	NA	NA	TGCAGTGCTAGTTACGGACATCTACTTAGCAATCAGCCCCAGTATTTT	CSASYGHLLSNQPQYF
TRBV20-1	TRBJ2-3	NA	TRBD2	TGCAGTGCTAGGTTCGGGGGGGAAGATACGCAGTATTTT	CSARFGGEDTQYF
TRBV7-9	TRBJ2-3	many	TRBD2	TGTGCCAGCACCCTATCCGGCGGACTAGTGAGCACAGATACGCAGTATTTT	CASTLSGGLVSTDTQYF
TRBV20-1	TRBJ1-1	few	NA	TGCAGTGCTTCCGTACGGAACACTGAAGCTTTCTTT	CSASVRNTEAFF
TRBV3-1	TRBJ2-7	few	NA	TGTGCCAGCAGCCAAGAGTATCGGGAGCCCTACGAGCAGTACTTC	CASSQEYREPYEQYF
TRBV20-1	TRBJ2-3	NA	NA	TGCAGTGCTGGAGGGGAGGTCACAGATACGCAGTATTTT	CSAGGEVTDTQYF
TRBV5-1	TRBJ2-7	many	NA	TGCGCCAGCAGCCCCTCGGATGGGTCCTACGAGCAGTACTTC	CASSPSDGSYEQYF
TRBV2	TRBJ2-3	many	TRBD2	TGTGCCAGCAGTCCGACTAGCGGGGGCACAGATACGCAGTATTTT	CASSPTSGGTDTQYF
TRBV20-1	TRBJ1-5	few	NA	TGCAGTGCTAGTCTCCAGGGTCAGCCCCAGCATTTT	CSASLQGQPQHF
TRBV7-9	TRBJ2-2	few	NA	TGTGCCAGCAGCTTAGCTGTGATCAACACCGGGGAGCTGTTTTTT	CASSLAVINTGELFF
TRBV24-1	TRBJ2-5	few	NA	TGTGCCACCAGTGGTGGGCACCAAGAGACCCAGTACTTC	CATSGGHQETQYF
TRBV30	TRBJ2-5	NA	NA	TGTGCCTGGAGTGTTAGGGAGACCCAGTACTTC	CAWSVRETQYF
TRBV6-1	TRBJ1-5	few	NA	TGTGCCAGCACCCGGGACGCCCGCAGTCAGCCCCAGCATTTT	CASTRDARSQPQHF
TRBV21-1	TRBJ2-3	NA	NA	TGTGCCAGCAGCAAACCCAGGGCAGATACGCAGTATTTT	CASSKPRADTQYF
TRBV28	TRBJ1-2	few	NA	TGTGCCAGCAGTTTCCGGTCCTACTATGGCTACACCTTC	CASSFRSYYGYTF
TRBV24-1	TRBJ2-1	many	TRBD2	TGTGCCACCAGCACACACTTGCGGGAGGGTAGCTCCTACAATGAGCAGTTCTTC	CATSTHLREGSSYNEQFF
TRBV24-1	TRBJ2-2	many	NA	TGTGCCACCAGTCCCTATTACGGGGAGCTGTTTTTT	CATSPYYGELFF
TRBV20-1	TRBJ1-5	many	TRBD1	TGCAGTGCTAGGATACTCAGGGGGAATCAGCCCCAGCATTTT	CSARILRGNQPQHF
TRBV28	TRBJ2-2	NA	NA	TGTGTCACACGGATCGGGGGTTTGAACACCGGGGAGCTGTTTTTT	CVTRIGGLNTGELFF
TRBV29-1	TRBJ2-7	few	TRBD1	TGCAGCGTTGGGCAGGGGGCCGGTGTGGAGCAGTACTTC	CSVGQGAGVEQYF
TRBV11-2	TRBJ2-7	few	NA	TGTGCCAGCAGCTACCTCGCCATAGGGAATTCCTACGAGCAGTACTTC	CASSYLAIGNSYEQYF
TRBV28	TRBJ2-2	NA	NA	TGTGCCAGCAGCCCGTGGTTGGGCTCTGGAAACACCGGGGAGCTGTTTTTT	CASSPWLGSGNTGELFF
TRBV28	TRBJ1-5	NA	NA	TGTGCCAGCAGTTTCCAGGTTAGAGGCAATCAGCCCCAGCATTTT	CASSFQVRGNQPQHF
TRBV20-1	TRBJ2-7	NA	NA	TGCAGTGCTAGAGTTCCCAGGCACGAGCAGTACTTC	CSARVPRHEQYF
TRBV20-1	TRBJ2-2	few	NA	TGCAGTGCTAGAGATTCCCAGTTCACCGGGGAGCTGTTTTTT	CSARDSQFTGELFF
TRBV5-1	TRBJ2-7	few	TRBD2	TGCGCCAGCAGCTGGGGGGCTAGCGGGATCTACGAGCAGTACTTC	CASSWGASGIYEQYF
TRBV4-3	TRBJ1-1	NA	NA	TGCGCCAGCAGCCAAGTAAATTTACAGGGTGAAGCTTTCTTT	CASSQVNLQGEAFF
TRBV28	TRBJ2-1	many	NA	TGTGCCAGCAGTTACGGGAGAAGCTTTTACAATGAGCAGTTCTTC	CASSYGRSFYNEQFF
TRBV25-1	TRBJ2-5	few	NA	TGTGCCAGCAGTGAATGGACAGCACAAGAGACCCAGTACTTC	CASSEWTAQETQYF
TRBV7-9	TRBJ2-7	NA	TRBD2	TGTGCCAGCAGCTTAGTAGCGGGAGGTCGCCACGAGCAGTACTTC	CASSLVAGGRHEQYF
TRBV9	TRBJ2-7	NA	TRBD2	TGTGCCAGCAGCCCCTCAGCGGGAGTCGTCTACGAGCAGTACTTC	CASSPSAGVVYEQYF
TRBV4-2	TRBJ2-1	NA	NA	TGTGCCAGCAGCCACCAGGGATCCCACTACAATGAGCAGTTCTTC	CASSHQGSHYNEQFF
TRBV12-3/TRBV12-4	TRBJ1-6	many	NA	TGTGCCAGCAGCCTCGATTCGGTTTCACCCCTCCACTTT	CASSLDSVSPLHF
TRBV24-1	TRBJ2-1	NA	TRBD1	TGTGCCACCGCCATGGACAGGTACAATGAGCAGTTCTTC	CATAMDRYNEQFF
TRBV5-6	TRBJ1-1	few	NA	TGTGCCAGCAGCTTGGCTGCTGAAATTACGGCTTTCTTT	CASSLAAEITAFF
TRBV7-2	TRBJ2-7	few	TRBD1	TGTGCCAGCAGCCCCTCCCGGGACAGGGACGTCGAGCAGTACTTC	CASSPSRDRDVEQYF
TRBV5-1	TRBJ1-1	many	TRBD1	TGCGCCAGCAATATGCAGGGACAGAGGAACACTGAAGCTTTCTTT	CASNMQGQRNTEAFF
TRBV21-1	TRBJ1-2	NA	NA	TGTGCCAGCAGCAAAGAAACTACCGGGTGTGGGTATGGCTACACCTTC	CASSKETTGCGYGYTF
TRBV6-5	TRBJ2-7	many	NA	TGTGCCAGCAGTTTGCAGGATTCTGACGAGCAGTACTTC	CASSLQDSDEQYF
TRBV6-5	TRBJ1-2	few	NA	TGTGCCAGCAGTTACATTCAGGGAGGACGGGCTCGCTATGGCTACACCTTC	CASSYIQGGRARYGYTF
TRBV7-2	TRBJ1-1	NA	TRBD1	TGTGCCAGCAGCATCAAGGGGGCGACTGAAGCTTTCTTT	CASSIKGATEAFF
TRBV29-1	TRBJ2-7	few	NA	TGCAGCGTTGAAGACTATACAGGGTACTCCTACGAGCAGTACTTC	CSVEDYTGYSYEQYF
TRBV6-5	TRBJ1-6	NA	NA	TGTGCCAGCAGTTCGTATATCGCGGTTAATTCACCCCTCCACTTT	CASSSYIAVNSPLHF
TRBV12-3/TRBV12-4	TRBJ2-2	NA	NA	TGTGCCAGCAGTTTCCGGACAGTGAACACCGGGGAGCTGTTTTTT	CASSFRTVNTGELFF
TRBV10-3	TRBJ2-3	NA	NA	TGTGCCATCAGTGAAAAGGTCACTCGCACAGATACGCAGAATTTT	CAISEKVTRTDTQNF
TRBV24-1	TRBJ2-7	many	NA	TGTGCCACCAGTGATCCGCATCAGGGGAGCCACGAGCAGTACTTC	CATSDPHQGSHEQYF
TRBV4-3	TRBJ1-6	few	NA	TGCGCCAGCAGCCAAGATGGCAACTCCTATAATTCACCCCTCCACTTT	CASSQDGNSYNSPLHF
TRBV10-3	TRBJ1-2	NA	NA	TGTGCCATCAGGCGCAACACAAACGATGGCTACACCTTC	CAIRRNTNDGYTF
TRBV28	TRBJ2-5	NA	NA	TGTGCCGCCGAAGACCCGAGGGATGTGCGGGAGACCCAGTACTTC	CAAEDPRDVRETQYF